The 13 T cell receptor beta chains below were found in one sample sequenced in a study of early T cells in non-severe SARS-CoV-2 infection. MiXCR, run by TCRdb on the 5' RACE reads, gives a single entry per CDR3 protein. Of 88,000 or so distinct CDR3 sequences listed, about 15% are singletons. Sequencing was carried out using whole blood. These receptors came from an adult who was a healthcare worker with PCR-confirmed SARS-CoV-2 infection or an uninfected control (not recorded which).

This clonotype has more than one count but fewer than ten. V and J are TRBV11-2 and TRBJ2-1; D is unclear. This CDR3 has 15 amino acids. V was trimmed by 2 bases and J by 4 bases, leaving 12 bases between them. Germline lookup yields CDR1 SGHAT and CDR2 FQNNGV. The chain's CDR3 is CASSLSVSMYNEQFF. The DNA for the CDR3 is TGTGCCAGCAGCTTATCCGTAAGTATGTACAATGAGCAGTTCTTC.

This clonotype was counted a few times. This chain uses TRBV9 with TRBJ2-7; D may match TRBD1 or TRBD2 (5 bases each). CDR1 is SGDLS and CDR2 is YYNGEE in the germline V gene. V lost 2 bases and J lost 2, with 17 bases in between. This CDR3 is built from 16 residues. The CDR3 DNA reads as TGTGCCAGCAGCGTGAGCCCACGGGGCGCGACCTACGAGCAGTACTTC. It encodes CASSVSPRGATYEQYF.

The V gene is TRBV4-1, the J gene TRBJ2-7; D gene unclear. The germline V gene encodes CDR1 MGHRA and CDR2 YSYEKL. The CDR3 runs 13 residues. V dropped 1 base and J dropped 2 bases, with 6 bases sitting between them. The CDR3 reads CASSQVLPYEQYF. The CDR3 region has the DNA TGCGCCAGCAGCCAAGTCCTACCCTACGAGCAGTACTTC.

The chain recombines TRBV2 with TRBJ2-1, with 8 bases matching TRBD2. This CDR3 spans 17 amino acids. Germline values: CDR1 SNHLY, CDR2 FYNNEI. V was pared by 8 bases and J by 0 bases, with 12 bases of the junction left unmatched. The CDR3 DNA follows: TGTGCCAGCCGGCGGGGGGCCCCTCTTAGCTCCTACAATGAGCAGTTCTTC. This translates into CASRRGAPLSSYNEQFF.

The table lists this clonotype with a few counts. V usage is TRBV3-1 and J usage is TRBJ2-5; D uncertain. The CDR3 has 11 amino acids. Germline V gene data show CDR1 as LGHDT and CDR2 as YNNKEL (reference sequence). The ends were cut back, 3 bases at V and 5 bases at J, with 4 bases in the middle. DNA for the CDR3: TGTGCCAGCAGCCAGATCGAGACCCAGTACTTC. As protein: CASSQIETQYF.

The chain joins TRBV12-3 or TRBV12-4 to TRBJ2-7; 7 nucleotides agree with TRBD2. Losses at the gene ends were 5 bases for V and 1 base for J; bases not matched to a gene: 5. The CDR3 has 14 residues. The CDR3 spells CASSRNGGSYEQYF. The DNA of the CDR3 is TGTGCCAGCAGTCGGAACGGGGGGTCCTACGAGCAGTACTTC.

At least ten counts were recorded for this clonotype. The rearrangement links TRBV20-1 to TRBJ2-5; D uncertain. Trimming pared 3 bases from V and 1 base from J, leaving 6 bases between. Per germline, CDR1 DFQATT and CDR2 SNEGSKA (reference sequence). CDR3 size: 12 residues. The CDR3 region has the DNA TGCAGTGCTAGTTCGGGCCAAGAGACCCAGTACTTC. Translated, it gives CSASSGQETQYF.

This clonotype appeared a few times. This rearrangement joins TRBV28 to TRBJ1-1, with no clear D. Trimming stripped 6 bases from V and 0 bases from J, with 14 bases between. CDR3 length equals 15 residues. Germline CDR1 MDHEN, CDR2 SYDVKM. In DNA, the CDR3 is TGTGCCAGCAGCCCCCCCGGGCAGCTGAACACTGAAGCTTTCTTT. The encoded protein is CASSPPGQLNTEAFF.

The V call is TRBV30, the J call TRBJ1-1; D gene ambiguous. Per germline, CDR1 GTSNPN and CDR2 SVGIG (reference sequence). This CDR3 has 12 residues. V was cut by 3 bases and J by 3 bases, with 8 bases left in between. The CDR3 spells CAWSHVYTEAFF. The CDR3 coding sequence is TGTGCCTGGAGCCACGTTTACACTGAAGCTTTCTTT.

This clonotype was picked up many times. V gene TRBV27 combines with J gene TRBJ2-7, with 11 bases matching TRBD2. CDR3 length equals 16 residues. The V gene's germline CDR1 is MNHEY and CDR2 SMNVEV (reference sequence). V lost 7 bases to trimming and J lost 2 bases; unmatched junction nucleotides: 10. DNA of the CDR3: TGTGCCAGCAAGATAGCGGGAGGGCTAGGGACCTACGAGCAGTACTTC. Amino acid sequence: CASKIAGGLGTYEQYF.

This clonotype has more than one count but fewer than ten. The genes are TRBV7-2 and TRBJ2-7; 14 bases are shared with TRBD2. This CDR3 has 15 residues. Germline CDR1 is SGHTA and CDR2 is FQGNSA. The trim removed 6 bases at V and 6 bases at J, leaving 7 bases unmatched. Written as DNA, the CDR3 is TGTGCCAGCAGGCCGGGACTAGCGGGAGTGGGCGAGCAGTACTTC. Translating it yields CASRPGLAGVGEQYF.

The chain is built from TRBV4-1 and TRBJ2-1, with no clear D. Germline V gives CDR1 MGHRA, CDR2 YSYEKL. Trimming left V 2 bases short and J 0 bases short, with 8 bases between. The length of the CDR3 is 15 residues. The CDR3, as DNA: TGCGCCAGCAGCCAACAACTAAGCTCCTACAATGAGCAGTTCTTC. Translating gives CASSQQLSSYNEQFF.

The V gene is TRBV7-9, the J gene TRBJ2-3; the match to TRBD2 covers 8 bases. V lost 2 bases to trimming and J lost 2 bases; unmatched junction nucleotides: 6. The germline V gene encodes CDR1 SEHNR and CDR2 FQNEAQ (reference sequence). This CDR3 has 16 residues. The DNA for the CDR3 is TGTGCCAGCAGCTTACTCCTAGCGGGCTCCACAGATACGCAGTATTTT. Protein: CASSLLLAGSTDTQYF.